Sequencing of this T cell receptor beta chain was carried out in a study of regulatory dendritic cells for organ transplantation. Comments on this clone: Antigen: not known.

The study's findings and limits: Resting memory CD8+ T cells held the most alloreactive clonotypes. Regulatory dendritic cells appeared to expand memory CD8+ clones less than mature ones. Memory CD8+ T cells were the most oligoclonal; naive cells were highly diverse.

Germline CDR1 SQVTM, CDR2 ANQGSEA. The CDR3 sequence is 18 residues long. V lost 5 bases to trimming and J lost 5 bases; unmatched junction nucleotides: 20. TCRdb's table, derived via immunoSEQ multiplex PCR, lists solely in-frame clones and lacks some. The data hold about 28,000 clones, with 80% to 85% observed a single time. The V call is TRBV29-1, the J call TRBJ1-1, with 10 positions matching TRBD1. The clonotype originates from a human donor in good health. Sample: naive CD4+ T cells from blood. As for subset: CD45RA+ naive T cells. Here the CDR3 DNA reads TGCAGCGTTACAGACCCCCGGGACAGGGGTTTTATGGGGACTGAAGCTTTCTTT. Protein sequence: CSVTDPRDRGFMGTEAFF.